Listed below are T cell receptor beta chains from one sample, sequenced in a study of shared clonotypes between healthy human individuals. The assay was immunoSEQ multiplex PCR, and TCRdb's table has in-frame clones only and misses some. This sample has around 1.9 million clones; 85% to 95% occur once, and the top ten carry around 1.7%. Sequences were obtained from naive CD8+ T cells from PBMCs. The source of these receptors is a man aged 18 to 30 in good health. Some clones in this sample may be carry-over from other donors' samples. Both conserved end residues are part of each CDR3. D genes are given only for firm matches. Size is omitted from some rows. Given values are once, few, many or a class for expanded clones.

D | size | J | V | DNA | CDR3
. | . | TRBJ2-1 | TRBV4-1 | TGCGCCAGCAGCAATGGGGTAGGTTCCTACAATGAGCAGTTCTTC | CASSNGVGSYNEQFF
TRBD2 | once | TRBJ2-1 | TRBV10-3 | TGTGCCATCAGTGTAGCGGGAGGGGTTGAGCAGTTCTTC | CAISVAGGVEQFF
TRBD2 | . | TRBJ2-3 | TRBV4-1 | TGCGCCAGCAGCCCGGCTAGCGGGAGCACAGATACGCAGTATTTT | CASSPASGSTDTQYF
. | few | TRBJ1-1 | TRBV5-6 | TGTGCCAGCAGCTGGGGGGACAACACTGAAGCTTTCTTT | CASSWGDNTEAFF
TRBD2 | . | TRBJ2-7 | TRBV28 | TGTGCCAGCAGCCAGACTAGCGGGAACTCCTACGAGCAGTACTTC | CASSQTSGNSYEQYF
. | . | TRBJ2-1 | TRBV27 | TGTGCCAGCAGTTTCCGGGACCCCCGGGCGAATGAGCAGTTCTTC | CASSFRDPRANEQFF
. | . | TRBJ2-1 | TRBV9 | TGTGCCAGCAGCGTAGCTGGGACAATCGTGCACAATGAGCAGTTCTTC | CASSVAGTIVHNEQFF
. | . | TRBJ2-7 | TRBV11-2 | TGTGCCAGCAGCTTAGGCAGGGAAGGCGAGCAGTACTTC | CASSLGREGEQYF
TRBD2 | . | TRBJ2-4 | TRBV29-1 | TGCAGCGTTGAACTTAGGACTAGCGGGGGGGCGCCGGAAAACATTCAGTACTTC | CSVELRTSGGAPENIQYF
. | . | TRBJ2-1 | TRBV19 | TGTGCCAGTAGTCTTGGGGGCTACAATGAGCAGTTCTTC | CASSLGGYNEQFF
. | . | TRBJ2-7 | TRBV6-1 | TGTGCCATAATGGGGATTTCCTACGAGCAGTACTTC | CAIMGISYEQYF
. | . | TRBJ1-5 | TRBV7-9 | TGTGCCAGCAGCTTGGCAGGGACACATCAGCCCCAGCATTTT | CASSLAGTHQPQHF
. | . | TRBJ2-1 | TRBV2 | TGTGCCAGCAGAGACCTGGGTGGACACCCCTACAATGAGCAGTTCTTC | CASRDLGGHPYNEQFF
. | . | TRBJ2-2 | TRBV4-3 | TGCGCCAGCAGCCAAGATTTAGGGATAAGTACCGGGGAGCTGTTTTTT | CASSQDLGISTGELFF
TRBD2 | . | TRBJ2-2 | TRBV28 | TGTGCCAGCAGTTTAAGGCTAGCGGGAGTTTGGGACACCGGGGAGCTGTTTTTT | CASSLRLAGVWDTGELFF
. | . | TRBJ2-7 | TRBV27 | TGTGCCAGCAGTTTATCGCGGGACTACGAGCAGTACTTC | CASSLSRDYEQYF
TRBD1 | . | TRBJ2-5 | TRBV28 | TGTGCCAGCAGGGTCCAACAGGGGCAAGAGACCCAGTACTTC | CASRVQQGQETQYF
. | . | TRBJ2-4 | TRBV27 | TGTGCCAGCAGCCCGTCAGAATTAGCCAAAAACATTCAGTACTTC | CASSPSELAKNIQYF
TRBD1 | . | TRBJ1-1 | TRBV28 | TGTGCCAGCAGTTACCATACAGGGGCGAGTACTGAAGCTTTCTTT | CASSYHTGASTEAFF
. | . | TRBJ1-1 | TRBV11-2 | TGTGCCAGCAGCTCCGGACGGTATAACACTGAAGCTTTCTTT | CASSSGRYNTEAFF
TRBD2 | . | TRBJ2-5 | TRBV2 | TGTGCCAGCAGTGGGTTTCGGACTAGCGGGAGGGCACTAGAGACCCAGTACTTC | CASSGFRTSGRALETQYF
TRBD2 | once | TRBJ2-3 | TRBV7-8 | TGTGCCAGCAGCCACCTAGGGGAGCCGACTAGCGGGAGACAGCCAAGCACAGATACGCAGTATTTT | CASSHLGEPTSGRQPSTDTQYF
TRBD2 | . | TRBJ2-7 | TRBV28 | TGTGCCAGCAGTTTATTATTAGCGGGATCGGGCGAGCAGTACTTC | CASSLLLAGSGEQYF
. | . | TRBJ2-7 | TRBV5-6 | TGTGCCAGCAGCTTCTTGACAGGCTCCTACGAGCAGTACTTC | CASSFLTGSYEQYF
. | . | TRBJ1-4 | TRBV6-5 | TGTGCCAGCAGTGTACAGGAAACTAATGAAAAACTGTTTTTT | CASSVQETNEKLFF
TRBD1 | . | TRBJ2-7 | TRBV28 | TGTGCCAGCACCTTGGGACAGGGACACTCCTACGAGCAGTACTTC | CASTLGQGHSYEQYF
TRBD2 | . | TRBJ2-3 | TRBV14 | TGTGCCAGCAGCCAAGATCCCGGGAGCGGGAATACGCAGTATTTT | CASSQDPGSGNTQYF
. | . | TRBJ1-5 | TRBV6-1 | TGTGCCAGCAGTGGGTGGGCTTCTCATAGATCGTTAGTTAATCAGCCCCAGCATTTT | CASSGWASHRSLVNQPQHF
. | . | TRBJ1-2 | TRBV5-6 | TGTGCCAGCAGCTTGGGGGTCTCTGGCTACACCTTC | CASSLGVSGYTF
. | . | TRBJ1-1 | TRBV10-3 | TGTGCCACCGCAGGGGTCGAAAACACTGAAGCTTTCTTT | CATAGVENTEAFF
. | . | TRBJ1-2 | TRBV6-5 | TGTGCCAGCAACCTATGGGGAGAAGGCTACACCTTC | CASNLWGEGYTF
. | . | TRBJ1-5 | TRBV2 | TGTGCCAGCAGTGAACCTCTAGGTAATCAGCCCCAGCATTTT | CASSEPLGNQPQHF
. | once | TRBJ2-6 | TRBV6-6 | TGTGCCAGCAGTTCTGGGGCCAACGTCCTGACTTTC | CASSSGANVLTF
TRBD1 | . | TRBJ1-5 | TRBV6-4 | TGTGCCAGCAGTGCTGACAGGGGCGTTGGGCAGCCCCAGCATTTT | CASSADRGVGQPQHF
. | . | TRBJ1-2 | TRBV19 | TGTGCCAGTAGTATCCCGGTCTATGGCTACACCTTC | CASSIPVYGYTF
TRBD1 | . | TRBJ2-7 | TRBV19 | TGTGCCAGTAGCTGGGACAGTTCCTACGAGCAGTACTTC | CASSWDSSYEQYF
TRBD2 | once | TRBJ2-5 | TRBV10-3 | TGTGCCATCAGTGAGTCCCCCGGGAGGGGGGACCAGTACTTC | CAISESPGRGDQYF
TRBD1 | . | TRBJ2-7 | TRBV15 | TGTGCCACCAGCAGGGAACCGGGACAGGGGAACCACGAGCAGTACTTC | CATSREPGQGNHEQYF
. | . | TRBJ2-7 | TRBV4-3 | TGCGCCAGCAGCCCGACCTCGGGGCGGCTCTTTTCCTACGAGCAGTACTTC | CASSPTSGRLFSYEQYF
. | . | TRBJ2-1 | TRBV29-1 | TGCAGCGTTGTCGGCGTCGGGGGCCACAATGAGCAGTTCTTC | CSVVGVGGHNEQFF
. | . | TRBJ2-1 | TRBV11-2 | TGTGCCAGCAGCTTAGGATATGAGCAGTTCTTC | CASSLGYEQFF
. | . | TRBJ2-7 | TRBV19 | TGTGCCAGTCGACCGGTAGGTAGTTACGAGCAGTACTTC | CASRPVGSYEQYF
TRBD2 | . | TRBJ2-7 | TRBV27 | TGTGCCAGCAGTTTCCTCCTGCGGGAGGGCGGGGCGTACGAGCAGTACTTC | CASSFLLREGGAYEQYF
. | . | TRBJ2-1 | TRBV6-1 | TGTGCCAGCAGTGATTATTCGGACGTCGATGAGCAGTTCTTC | CASSDYSDVDEQFF
TRBD2 | . | TRBJ2-5 | TRBV11-2 | TGTGCCAGCAGCGGGAGGGCGGGCCAAGAGACCCAGTACTTC | CASSGRAGQETQYF
. | . | TRBJ2-7 | TRBV5-5 | TGTGCCAGCAGCTTGGTGGGGTCCTCCTACGAGCAGTACTTC | CASSLVGSSYEQYF
TRBD1 | . | TRBJ1-2 | TRBV5-4 | TGTGCCAGCAGCCGGGGACAGGCGATTTCTAACTATGGCTACACCTTC | CASSRGQAISNYGYTF
. | . | TRBJ2-5 | TRBV6-4 | TGTGCCAGCTTCAGGGAGACCCAGTACTTC | CASFRETQYF
. | . | TRBJ2-1 | TRBV10-3 | TGTGCCATCAGTCTGAGGGGCGGCTACAATGAGCAGTTCTTC | CAISLRGGYNEQFF
. | . | TRBJ2-2 | TRBV7-9 | TGTGCCAGCAGCCCACTTACATTGGGGAACACCGGGGAGCTGTTTTTT | CASSPLTLGNTGELFF
. | . | TRBJ1-3 | TRBV28 | TGTGCCAGCAGTTTCCACAGTCCCGTCTCTGGAAACACCATATATTTT | CASSFHSPVSGNTIYF
TRBD2 | . | TRBJ2-2 | TRBV4-3 | TGCGCCAGCAGCCAAGGGACTAGGAGGAGCGGGGAGCTGTTTTTT | CASSQGTRRSGELFF
. | . | TRBJ2-5 | TRBV9 | TGTGCCAGCAGCGTAGGGGGGCGAGCGTCCCAAGAGACCCAGTACTTC | CASSVGGRASQETQYF
. | . | TRBJ1-2 | TRBV27 | TGTGCCAGCAGTTCCGGGACGTACTATGGCTACACCTTC | CASSSGTYYGYTF